The next 22 T cell receptor beta chains were all read from a single sample in a study of preoperative IRX-2 immunotherapy in early breast cancer. Data came from immunoSEQ multiplex PCR; TCRdb stores just in-frame clones and leaves some out. This sample carries tens of thousands of clones, about four fifths of them seen once, and the ten largest clones take approximately 1.5%. Treatment denoted: preoperative locoregional IRX-2 cytokine immunotherapy. Sequenced material: lymph node tissue, taken after IRX-2 immunotherapy. The receptors here all came from a human donor with breast cancer.

The chain couples TRBV11-3 to TRBJ2-7; D not resolved. Trimming removed 1 base from V and 5 bases from J, with 12 bases in between. Germline CDR1 and CDR2: SGHNT and YENEEA. This CDR3 has 14 amino acids. The CDR3 region is CASSLGRGNDEQYF. DNA for the CDR3: TGTGCCAGCAGCTTAGGTCGTGGGAACGACGAGCAGTACTTC.

The V call is TRBV28, the J call TRBJ1-6; 8 bases line up with TRBD1. Germline V gene lookup returns CDR1 MDHEN and CDR2 SYDVKM. V was pared by 6 bases and J by 10 bases, with 5 bases of the junction left unmatched. CDR3 length equals 13 residues. The CDR3 DNA reads TGTGCCAGCAGCCCGGGACAGGCCTCACCCCTCCACTTT. Protein: CASSPGQASPLHF.

The rearrangement links TRBV10-2 to TRBJ2-7; a weak D match, TRBD1 (5 bases). Trimming stripped 6 bases from V and 5 bases from J, with 20 bases between. Germline CDR1 WSHSY, CDR2 SAAADI. This CDR3 spans 15 amino acids. In DNA, the CDR3 is TGCGCCAGCAGAATTAAGGGGTCCCCAGTGGACGAGCAGTACTTC. Amino acids: CASRIKGSPVDEQYF.

The CDR3 region is CASSLVGATNEKLFF. In DNA, the CDR3 is TGTGCCAGCAGCTTAGTGGGAGCAACTAATGAAAAACTGTTTTTT. The chain recombines TRBV11-3 with TRBJ1-4, with no clear D. This CDR3 has 15 amino acids. Germline V lookup: CDR1 SGHNT, CDR2 YENEEA. The V and J ends lost 1 base and 0 bases respectively, with 6 bases between them. Using reference TRBV11-3 and TRBJ1-4 for the parts outside the CDR3, the full variable domain is EAGVVQSPRYKIIEKKQPVAFWCNPISGHNTLYWYLQNLGQGPELLIRYENEEAVDDSQLPKDRFSAERLKGVDSTLKIQPAELGDSAVYLCASSLVGATNEKLFFGSGTQLSVL.

The chain employs TRBV9 and TRBJ1-2; 9 bases map to TRBD1. CDR3 length: 14 residues. The germline V gene has CDR1 SGDLS and CDR2 YYNGEE. Trimming cost V 5 bases and J 2 bases; bases outside gene matches: 4. CDR3 nucleotides: TGTGCCAGCAGTGAGGACAGGGGAAACTATGGCTACACCTTC. Encoded protein: CASSEDRGNYGYTF.

The J gene is TRBJ2-7, the V gene TRBV19; 8 bases agree with TRBD2. With V trimmed by 3 bases and J by 6 bases, 7 bases remained unmatched. CDR3 length: 14 residues. Germline CDR1 LNHDA, CDR2 SQIVND (reference sequence). The CDR3 loop is CASSIVAGTGEQYF. The CDR3 DNA is TGTGCCAGTAGTATCGTAGCGGGGACCGGCGAGCAGTACTTC. The entire variable domain, with the rest obtained from reference TRBV19 and TRBJ2-7, is as follows: DGGITQSPKYLFRKEGQNVTLSCEQNLNHDAMYWYRQDPGQGLRLIYYSQIVNDFQKGDIAEGYSVSREKKESFPLTVTSAQKNPTAFYLCASSIVAGTGEQYFGPGTRLTVT.

The chain recombines TRBV10-2 with TRBJ1-3, with a possible D match to TRBD1 (6 bases). This CDR3 region has 17 residues. Per germline, CDR1 WSHSY and CDR2 SAAADI. V was shortened by 2 bases and J by 4 bases, with 18 bases between the two germline ends. CDR3 nucleotide sequence: TGCGCCAGCAGTGAGATGTTGCGGGGGGCGACAGGAAACACCATATATTTT. Translated: CASSEMLRGATGNTIYF.

The rearrangement joins TRBV14 to TRBJ1-2; D is uncertain. Germline lookup yields CDR1 SGHDN and CDR2 FVKESK. The CDR3 is made up of 15 amino acids. With 0 bases removed from V and 4 bases from J, the gap between germline ends came to 12 bases. The CDR3 DNA reads as TGTGCCAGCAGCCAAGAAGCCCGGCGACTCTATGGCTACACCTTC. Amino acid sequence: CASSQEARRLYGYTF.

The V call is TRBV11-3, the J call TRBJ1-2; possibly TRBD1 for D (6 bases). V lost 3 bases and J lost 5, with 19 bases in between. The germline V gene has CDR1 SGHNT and CDR2 YENEEA. CDR3 length: 16 residues. DNA of the CDR3: TGTGCCAGCAGCTTTTTAGGAGGAGGGGGGCCTTATGGCTACACCTTC. Protein: CASSFLGGGGPYGYTF.

This chain's CDR3 is CASSQREGSHGYTF. The CDR3 DNA reads as TGTGCCAGCAGCCAGCGGGAAGGGAGTCATGGCTACACCTTC. The chain recombines TRBV11-3 with TRBJ1-2; no definite D call. This CDR3 region has 14 residues. Between the trimmed V and J ends, which lost 5 bases and 6 bases, there was a span of 16 bases. Germline lookup yields CDR1 SGHNT and CDR2 YENEEA.

This chain joins TRBV6-8 and TRBJ2-7; D remains unclear. The CDR3 has 13 residues. The germline V gene has CDR1 MNHGY and CDR2 SAAAGT. V was pared by 7 bases and J by 4 bases, with 14 bases between. The CDR3 is CASKETPNYEQYF. In DNA, the CDR3 is TGTGCCAGCAAGGAGACACCCAATTACGAGCAGTACTTC.

The chain employs TRBV28 and TRBJ1-2; D remains unclear. The CDR3 extends over 13 amino acids. The V end was cut by 3 bases, the J end by 4 bases, with 9 bases between. CDR1 is MDHEN, CDR2 SYDVKM, per germline. CDR3 sequence (DNA): TGTGCCAGCAGTTTTGGCAGGATCTATGGCTACACCTTC. Translated: CASSFGRIYGYTF.

The chain employs TRBV6-8 and TRBJ1-3; D not resolved. CDR1 and CDR2 from the germline V gene are MNHGY and SAAAGT. The germline V and J ends were trimmed by 0 bases and 4 bases, with 7 bases remaining between them. The CDR3 has 14 amino acids. CDR3 DNA: TGTGCCAGCAGTTACTCGACTGTCGGAAACACCATATATTTT. Its protein is CASSYSTVGNTIYF.

The chain uses TRBV7-7 and TRBJ1-2; unclear D gene. The V end lost 5 bases, the J end lost 5 bases, and 15 bases lay between the germline ends. The CDR3 loop spans 14 amino acids. Germline loops: CDR1 SSHAT, CDR2 FNYEAQ (reference sequence). This CDR3 reads CASSPPGVRYGYTF. For the CDR3, the DNA is TGTGCCAGCAGCCCGCCGGGAGTCCGTTATGGCTACACCTTC.

The gene calls are TRBV11-3 and TRBJ1-6; the match to TRBD1 covers 7 bases. CDR1 is SGHNT and CDR2 is YENEEA in the germline V gene. The V gene end was trimmed by 5 bases and the J gene end by 7 bases; junction bases not matched to a gene: 8. The CDR3 loop spans 15 amino acids. For the CDR3, the DNA is TGTGCCAGCAGCGGGGTGGGGGACAGCAATTCACCCCTCCACTTT. It is translated as CASSGVGDSNSPLHF. The variable domain in full, with the rest retrieved from reference TRBV11-3 and TRBJ1-6, is EAGVVQSPRYKIIEKKQPVAFWCNPISGHNTLYWYLQNLGQGPELLIRYENEEAVDDSQLPKDRFSAERLKGVDSTLKIQPAELGDSAVYLCASSGVGDSNSPLHFGNGTRLTVT.

The rearrangement uses TRBV7-1 and TRBJ2-5, with 8 bases aligning to TRBD2. Being an ORF, TRBV7-1 has a function that is uncertain. This CDR3 has 13 amino acids. V lost 3 bases, J lost 9 bases, and 6 bases stayed unmatched. CDR3 bases: TGTGCCAGCAGCTCCACTGCGCGGGGGGCCCAGTACTTC. This codes for CASSSTARGAQYF.

The gene calls are TRBV6-8 and TRBJ1-5; TRBD1 aligns across 8 bases. This CDR3 spans 15 amino acids. Trimming removed 4 bases from V and 7 bases from J; junction bases left unmatched: 9. From germline, CDR1 is MNHGY and CDR2 SAAAGT. In DNA form, the CDR3 reads TGTGCCAGCAGTTCCACCGGACAGGGCCGGCAGCCCCAGCATTTT. Translated, it gives CASSSTGQGRQPQHF.

This chain links TRBV11-3 with TRBJ1-6; 7 bases are a match to TRBD1. Germline V gene lookup returns CDR1 SGHNT and CDR2 YENEEA. The CDR3 runs 14 residues. The V segment lost 4 bases and the J segment 9 bases; nucleotides outside the gene matches: 6. The CDR3 DNA follows: TGTGCCAGCAGCTCCCAGGGGGGGGTTTCACCCCTCCACTTT. Its protein is CASSSQGGVSPLHF.

This clone has only a few counts. CDR3 nucleotide sequence: TGTGCCAGCAGTCGATCCCCTAGCGGGGGGGCCTACGAGCAGTACTTC. Protein product: CASSRSPSGGAYEQYF. The chain is built from TRBV6-8 and TRBJ2-7, with TRBD2 matching 12 bases. The CDR3 totals 16 residues. V dropped 5 bases and J dropped 2; count of bases not matched to a gene: 7. Per the germline V gene, CDR1 is MNHGY and CDR2 is SAAAGT.

The genes are TRBV7-4 and TRBJ2-1; possibly TRBD1 for D (6 bases). CDR3 length: 15 amino acids. Trimming left V 0 bases short and J 4 bases short, with 10 bases between. Germline CDR1 reads SGHVT; CDR2 reads SQSDAQ. This CDR3 is CASSLADSQYNEQFF. The DNA for the CDR3 is TGTGCCAGCAGCTTAGCGGACAGCCAATACAATGAGCAGTTCTTC. Full variable domain (rest looked up from reference TRBV7-4 and TRBJ2-1): GAGVSQSPRYKVAKRGRDVALRCDSISGHVTLYWYRQTLGQGSEVLTYSQSDAQRDKSGRPSGRFSAERPERSVSTLKIQRTEQGDSAVYLCASSLADSQYNEQFFGPGTRLTVL.

This clone has only one observation. This chain uses TRBV19 with TRBJ1-4; TRBD1 matches at 10 bases. V shed 5 bases and J 8 bases; nucleotides not matched to a gene: 14. The germline V gene has CDR1 LNHDA and CDR2 SQIVND (reference sequence). This CDR3 spans 17 amino acids. The CDR3: CASSLLGQGLIREKLFF. As DNA, the CDR3 is TGTGCCAGTAGTCTATTGGGACAGGGGCTCATAAGAGAAAAACTGTTTTTT.

The chain has TRBV6-8 and TRBJ1-5; 7 bases are shared with TRBD1. The CDR3 loop spans 15 amino acids. Germline CDR1 is MNHGY and CDR2 is SAAAGT. Trimming took 5 bases from V and 1 from J; bases not matched to a gene: 5. The CDR3 DNA reads as TGTGCCAGCAGTCACAGGGGTTCCAGCAATCAGCCCCAGCATTTT. It encodes CASSHRGSSNQPQHF.